Sequencing of this T cell receptor (beta chain) was carried out in a study of patients and donors after allogeneic stem cell transplantation. There are a few counts of this clonotype. The CDR3 is 15 residues long. V lost 0 bases, J lost 4 bases, and 9 bases stayed unmatched. Looked up from germline, CDR1 is DFQATT and CDR2 is SNEGSKA (reference sequence). TCRdb reprocessed the RT-PCR reads with MiXCR, giving one entry per CDR3 protein. The repertoire includes about a million distinct CDR3 sequences, roughly 18% of them detected once, and under 6.5% sits in the top ten. Source material: blood, either unsorted or a sorted T cell fraction (not recorded which). V gene TRBV20-1 combines with J gene TRBJ2-7; 7 bases map to TRBD1. The receptor was derived from a human donor who was either an allogeneic HSCT recipient or a stem cell or donor lymphocyte infusion donor (not recorded which). It is not recorded whose cells these are; they may come from a transplant donor. DNA for the CDR3: TGCAGTGCTAGAGATGGAAGGACAGGACCTTACGAGCAGTACTTC. Translation: CSARDGRTGPYEQYF.